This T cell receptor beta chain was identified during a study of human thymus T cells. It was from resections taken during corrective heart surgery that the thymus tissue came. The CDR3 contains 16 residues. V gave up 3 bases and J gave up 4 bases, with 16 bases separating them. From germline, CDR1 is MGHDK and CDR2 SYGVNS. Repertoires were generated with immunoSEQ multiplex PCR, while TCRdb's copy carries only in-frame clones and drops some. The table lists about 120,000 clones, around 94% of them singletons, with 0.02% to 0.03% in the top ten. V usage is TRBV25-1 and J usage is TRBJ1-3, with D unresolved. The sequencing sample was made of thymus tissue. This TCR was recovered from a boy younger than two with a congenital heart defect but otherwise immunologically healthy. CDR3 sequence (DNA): TGTGCCAGCAGTGACAAAGGCCTAGTAGTGGGAAACACCATATATTTT. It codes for CASSDKGLVVGNTIYF.